The T cell receptor (beta chain) under discussion was sequenced for a study of prognosis after radiotherapy for stage I lung cancer (TCRdb year 2021). About the investigation overall: About 19 stage I NSCLC patients were enrolled in Nanjing, China, between 2018 and January 2019. Around 13 of the patients were found to have newly diagnosed primary stage I lung tumors, and several were living with oligometastatic NSCLC after surgical resection of the primary tumor. SBRT was delivered in 3 to 5 fractions with a biologically effective dose of at least 100 Gy, and image-guided IMRT or VMAT was used for delivery. The study sequenced about 38 blood samples from some 19 patients, one before and one after SBRT per patient. Concurrent therapy was not administered to any patient alongside SBRT. Under 15 patients had adenocarcinoma and more than five had squamous cell carcinoma as the tumor histology. The cohort included under 15 men and more than 5 women, with a median age of approximately 74 years and a range of roughly 53 to 85 years. All patients were regarded as medically inoperable, because of comorbidities in more than 10 patients and refusal of surgery in 7 or 8 patients. Distant metastases were developed by four of the 19 patients after SBRT, at a median of roughly 7 months, whereas no significant progression was observed in the other 15 patients. The study profiled peripheral blood TCR beta repertoires from stage I NSCLC patients before and after stereotactic body radiotherapy and related them to distant failure.

This clonotype was detected once. The antigen it recognizes is unknown. It is likely a read error: a sequence one base away is far more abundant. The TCR beta CDR3 region was amplified from genomic DNA by two rounds of multiplex PCR. In the first PCR round, primers specific to each TRBV and TRBJ gene were used, and the primer sequences were filed in Chinese patent CN105087789A. Universal primers were used in the second round of PCR. The Roche High Pure PCR Template Preparation Kit was used to extract genomic DNA from frozen PBMCs. Libraries were sequenced paired-end with 151 bp reads on an Illumina HiSeq 3000. In the original analysis: Raw reads lacking the multiplex PCR primer sequences were removed with CutAdapt. High-quality paired reads were merged into contigs with PEAR. By aligning each contig to reference sequences, MiXCR assigned the TRB V, D and J gene segments to that contig. CDR3 sequences were clustered by base quality and sequence similarity to remove sequencing errors. Diversity was calculated as Shannon entropy divided by the natural log of the number of productive TCR sequences. One minus Shannon entropy divided by the natural log of the number of unique clonotypes was used as the definition of clonality. Using the Youden index from ROC curves, the researchers picked the repertoire-metric cut-offs for progression-free survival, and all analyses were carried out in R 3.5.3. In TCRdb, the public reads were trimmed at Q25 with fastp and aligned with MiXCR, with productive beta chains retained. Each CDR3 protein appears once, grouped with its most common genes and DNA. The V and J calls come from TCRdb's annotation, not from the publication. A total of 24,000 or so distinct CDR3 sequences appear in this sample, around 39% of them only once. Roughly 21% of the sample is held by the ten biggest clonotypes.

V is reduced by 7 bases and J by 5 bases, leaving a spacing of 18 bases between them. The CDR3 holds 14 amino acids from the cysteine to the phenylalanine. Here the CDR3 DNA is all that survives: 42 bases in frame from base 1. CDR1 and CDR2 were assigned from the germline V gene (reference sequence) as LNHDA and SQIVND. All patients had node-negative disease on CT and PET/CT, and none had a history of other malignancies or had previously received chemotherapy or radiotherapy. At each of two time points, around 5.7 milliliters of peripheral venous blood were collected in EDTA tubes. PBMCs were isolated by Ficoll-Paque Plus density-gradient centrifugation. Immediately after collection, samples were stored at -80 degrees C until analysis. Paper-wide results and their limitations: Tumor specificity of expanded TCR clones was not determined. Unique TCR clone counts fell after SBRT (median about 9,800 before versus 6,500 to 7,500 after; Wilcoxon paired P=0.011). Post-SBRT Shannon entropy and its change from baseline were lower in patients who developed distant metastases; baseline Shannon entropy was not associated with metastases. Limitations of the study included a small cohort and short follow-up, and the study findings need independent validation. None of the reported P values were adjusted for multiple comparisons. Differences by metastasis status were reportedly seen in TRBV and TRBJ usage frequencies, involving two V genes at baseline and, after SBRT, roughly nine V genes and two J genes.

The sequencing used PBMCs, collected before or after stereotactic body radiation therapy (not recorded which). The TCR was taken from a donor of 50 years or more with non-small cell lung cancer. The rearrangement combines TRBV19 with TRBJ2-7; TRBD1 is a possible D gene, resting on 6 matching bases. The nucleotide sequence is given as TGTGCCAGTATAGGGGGTGTACTTGAAGACGAGCAGTACTTC. It is translated as CASIGGVLEDEQYF.